Below, 13 T cell receptor beta chains from the same sample are listed, as sequenced in a study of blood T cell repertoires in COVID-19 (dated by TCRdb to the early 2020s). Preparation of the library involved the immunoSEQ multiplex PCR assay. Drawn from immuneACCESS, this table holds only the in-frame rearrangements with V and J called that TCRdb kept. Clones are partly lost; checked studies trace under half to an unresolved V gene and leave the rest unexplained. Present in this sample are 100,000 to 120,000 clones, 70% to 90% of which were seen just once. The ten largest account for less than 4% of the sample. Sequencing was done on a sample of peripheral blood. Receptor source: a woman aged 50 to 60 with acute or convalescent COVID-19.

This sequence joins TRBV25-1 and TRBJ1-3; D gene uncertain. CDR1 MGHDK and CDR2 SYGVNS come from the germline V gene. The V gene lost 5 bases and the J gene lost 3 bases, with 5 bases spanning the gap. There are 12 residues in the CDR3. The CDR3 DNA is TGTGCCAGCAGTCCGGGTGGAAACACCATATATTTT. It codes for CASSPGGNTIYF.

The J gene is TRBJ1-4, the V gene TRBV30; D call uncertain. The CDR3 loop spans 15 amino acids. V gave up 2 bases and J gave up 6 bases, with 16 bases separating them. Looked up from germline, CDR1 is GTSNPN and CDR2 is SVGIG (reference sequence). The CDR3 DNA reads TGTGCCTGGAGTTGGACCCTGAAGGGAGATGAAAAACTGTTTTTT. Translating it yields CAWSWTLKGDEKLFF.

The genes are TRBV30 and TRBJ2-3; 10 bases line up with TRBD2. The CDR3 runs 14 residues. The ends lost 2 bases at V and 10 bases at J; junction bases unmatched: 9. Germline loops: CDR1 GTSNPN, CDR2 SVGIG (reference sequence). CDR3 sequence: CAWSPGTSARAQYF. CDR3 nucleotides: TGTGCCTGGAGTCCCGGGACTAGCGCCAGGGCGCAGTATTTT.

This sequence joins TRBV27 and TRBJ2-1; 11 bases are a match to TRBD2. The V gene end was trimmed by 0 bases and the J gene end by 6 bases; junction bases not matched to a gene: 1. There are 15 residues in the CDR3. Germline assignment: CDR1 MNHEY and CDR2 SMNVEV (reference sequence). The CDR3 coding sequence is TGTGCCAGCAGTTTATCCGGACTAGCGGGCAATGAGCAGTTCTTC. This translates into CASSLSGLAGNEQFF.

This sequence joins TRBV3-1 (or the pseudogene TRBV3-2) and TRBJ2-2, with TRBD2 matching 12 bases. Germline lookup yields CDR1 LGHDT and CDR2 YNNKEL (reference sequence). With V trimmed by 4 bases and J by 8 bases, 5 bases remained unmatched. The CDR3 is made up of 15 amino acids. The CDR3 DNA reads TGTGCCAGCAGCCGGCAGACTAGCGGGAGAGGGGAGCTGTTTTTT. This gives the protein CASSRQTSGRGELFF.

This clone was observed a single time. The V call is TRBV4-2, the J call TRBJ2-3; 9 nucleotides match TRBD1. Germline V gene data show CDR1 as LGHNA and CDR2 as YNFKEQ. The trim removed 3 bases at V and 4 bases at J, leaving 2 bases unmatched. This CDR3 has 14 residues. CDR3 sequence: CASSQRTGADTQYF. For the CDR3, the DNA is TGTGCCAGCAGCCAGAGGACAGGGGCAGATACGCAGTATTTT.

This clone has only a few counts. The chain uses TRBV12-3 or TRBV12-4 and TRBJ1-2; 7 bases are shared with TRBD1. V shed 5 bases and J 3 bases; nucleotides not matched to a gene: 3. This CDR3 spans 13 amino acids. CDR3 amino acids: CASSADRDYGYTF. CDR3 in DNA: TGTGCCAGCAGTGCCGACAGGGACTATGGCTACACCTTC.

This rearrangement joins TRBV5-5 to TRBJ2-3; perhaps TRBD2 as D (8 bases). V was trimmed by 6 bases and J by 0 bases, leaving 23 bases between them. The CDR3 spans 18 residues. CDR1 is SGHKS and CDR2 is YYEKEE in the germline V gene (reference sequence). CDR3 loop: CASIPRDRRLASTDTQYF. CDR3 bases: TGTGCCAGCATCCCCCGGGACAGAAGACTAGCGAGCACAGATACGCAGTATTTT.

The chain has TRBV5-1 and TRBJ2-7; D perhaps matches TRBD1 (5 bases). The germline CDR1 and CDR2 sequences are SGHRS and YFSETQ. The CDR3 length is 13 residues. The germline V and J ends were trimmed by 1 base and 2 bases, with 7 bases remaining between them. CDR3 protein: CASSLTGPYEQYF. Here the CDR3 DNA reads TGCGCCAGCAGCTTGACAGGACCCTACGAGCAGTACTTC.

The rearrangement uses TRBV19 and TRBJ2-7; D perhaps matches TRBD2 (6 bases). The CDR3 is 15 residues long. Germline values: CDR1 LNHDA, CDR2 SQIVND (reference sequence). The V end was cut by 1 base, the J end by 0 bases, with 10 bases between. Written as DNA, the CDR3 is TGTGCCAGTAGTATAGGTGGAGGGATCTCCTACGAGCAGTACTTC. It is translated as CASSIGGGISYEQYF.

The chain combines TRBV6-6 with TRBJ2-2; 10 nucleotides line up with TRBD2. The trim removed 4 bases at V and 8 bases at J, leaving 7 bases unmatched. CDR3 length: 15 residues. The germline gives CDR1 MNHNY, CDR2 SVGAGI (reference sequence). The CDR3 is CASSSRGAGGGELFF. DNA of the CDR3: TGTGCCAGCAGTTCCCGAGGAGCGGGAGGGGGGGAGCTGTTTTTT.

The sample holds one count of this clone. The chain joins TRBV29-1 to TRBJ2-1, with a possible D match to TRBD1 (5 bases). The CDR3 consists of 13 residues. Germline assignment: CDR1 SQVTM and CDR2 ANQGSEA. V lost 3 bases, J lost 3 bases, and 9 bases lay in between. The CDR3 bases are TGCAGCGTTGATGGCAGGGTCTACAATGAGCAGTTCTTC. This encodes CSVDGRVYNEQFF.

The chain carries TRBV5-8 and TRBJ2-5; 9 bases are a match to TRBD1. CDR3 length equals 15 residues. V lost 4 bases, J lost 2 bases, and 6 bases stayed unmatched. CDR1 is SGHTS, CDR2 YDEGEE, per germline. The CDR3 DNA sequence: TGTGCCAGCAGCCCCGGGACAGGGAGTCAAGAGACCCAGTACTTC. Translating gives CASSPGTGSQETQYF.